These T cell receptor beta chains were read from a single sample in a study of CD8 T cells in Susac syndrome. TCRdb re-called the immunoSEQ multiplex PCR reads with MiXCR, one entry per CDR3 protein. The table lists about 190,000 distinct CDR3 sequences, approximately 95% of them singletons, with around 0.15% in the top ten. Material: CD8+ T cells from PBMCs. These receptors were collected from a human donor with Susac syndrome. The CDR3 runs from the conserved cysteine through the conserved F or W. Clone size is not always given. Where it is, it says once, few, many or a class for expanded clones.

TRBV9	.	CASSVENSDEKLFF
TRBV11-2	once	CASSWGRDQETQYF
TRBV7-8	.	CASSLVAPLAKNIQYF
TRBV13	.	CASSLSRGEAFF
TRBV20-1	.	CSARRRENEQFF
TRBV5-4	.	CASSRSGLDGEQYF
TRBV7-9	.	CASSEVGATEAFF
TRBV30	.	CAWSVELGFGTGELFF
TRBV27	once	CASSLTSNNEQFF
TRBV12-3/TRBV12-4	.	CASTLGSSYNEQFF
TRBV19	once	CASSIGLGQGRDSNQPQHF
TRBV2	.	CASSERSEQFF
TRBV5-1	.	CASSAGAGSYEQYF
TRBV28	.	CASSPGPGTGGPYGTEAFF
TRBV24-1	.	CATSDLYTDTQYF
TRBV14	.	CASSHPGPGQGWGDSPLHF
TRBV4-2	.	CASSQTTGIDEKLFF
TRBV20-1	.	CSAEGQRNQPQHF
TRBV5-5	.	CASSLARGDETQYF
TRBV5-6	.	CASSYNLGTGYGYTF
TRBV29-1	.	CSVELGTLGELFF
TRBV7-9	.	CASSPPAGENTEAFF
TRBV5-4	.	CASRYGGSGIQYF
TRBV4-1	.	CASSQGRVYTEAFF
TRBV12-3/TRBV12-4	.	CASSSFDTYGYTF
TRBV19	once	CASSTTGGKQFF
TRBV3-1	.	CASSQAPQAGGPSDTQYF
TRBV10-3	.	CAAASSGAKETQYF
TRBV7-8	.	CASSLTGGDSPLHF
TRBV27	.	CASSLSGQGTLYGYTF
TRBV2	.	CASRALGNQPQHF
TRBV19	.	CASSVDSLNYGYTF
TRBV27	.	CASSLIAGSGLFF
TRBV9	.	CASSVLAGFGELFF
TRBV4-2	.	CASSHGDQETQYF
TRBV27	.	CASSPFDDRWNEQFF
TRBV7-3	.	CASSLTFGSNEQFF
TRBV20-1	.	CSARADNTEAFF
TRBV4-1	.	CASSQGDFSGNTIYF
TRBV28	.	CASSLPGMRVDTGELFF
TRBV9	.	CASSVAGGFYGYTF
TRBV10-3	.	CAISENVGQGEISNQPQHF
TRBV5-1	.	CASSTGAYEQYF
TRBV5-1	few	CASRGDPTYEQYF
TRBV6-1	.	CASSSDGPNYGYTF
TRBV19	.	CASTKITGTGSQPQHF
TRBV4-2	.	CASSQDRNGEQFF
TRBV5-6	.	CASSLDGLGKNTEAFF
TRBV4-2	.	CASSPTLAGGPEQYF
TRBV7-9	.	CASSRWVLAGTDTQYF
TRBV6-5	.	CASSLRTAGQPQHF
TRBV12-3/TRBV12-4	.	CASRNPGLAGDNEQFF